This TCR beta chain comes out of a study of T cell repertoires in cytomegalovirus infection. TCRdb used MiXCR to reprocess the reads, holding one entry per CDR3 protein. The sample holds around 130,000 distinct CDR3 sequences, roughly a quarter seen once. This CDR3 has 14 amino acids. Unmatched junction bases numbered 9, after V lost 4 bases and J lost 8 bases. Germline values: CDR1 SGHDT, CDR2 YYEEEE. The sample holds a few counts of this clonotype. Its antigen is still unknown. Study results and caveats: Cumulative public TCR beta family frequency identified CMV carriers with the relevant HLA. It was HLA-C-restricted CMV-specific TCR beta clonotypes that dominated the response ex vivo.

The J gene is TRBJ2-3, the V gene TRBV5-6; the match to TRBD2 covers 8 bases. The clonotype was recovered from a human donor in good health (CMV status not recorded). Some clones in this sample may be carry-over from other donors' samples. The source material was PBMCs, sequenced either directly or after in vitro stimulation (not recorded which). The CDR3 loop reads CASSKPGLEATQYF. CDR3 in DNA: TGTGCCAGCAGCAAACCGGGACTAGAGGCTACGCAGTATTTT.